This T cell receptor (beta chain) appears in the sequencing data of a study of cytotoxic CD8 clonotypes in ibrutinib-treated CLL. On the study more broadly: The subjects consisted of some 12 relapsed/refractory and 15 treatment-naive individuals, with around 17 IGHV unmutated. After a median of about six years, some 14 patients stayed remitted and some 12 progressed; responses had been partial in some 25 and complete in 2. Study findings and constraints: Sampling schedules were unmatched across sustained-remission and progressing patients.

Produced via immunoSEQ multiplex PCR; TCRdb's table is partial and in-frame only. The table shows around 42,000 clones, with under 80% occurring only once. This clone was counted a few times. Its target is not known. V shed 0 bases and J shed 11 bases, with 11 bases lying between them. CDR3 size: 13 residues. Germline CDR1 reads PRHDT; CDR2 reads FYEKMQ (reference sequence). This chain joins TRBV13 and TRBJ1-3; D uncertain. This TCR derives from a human donor with chronic lymphocytic leukemia. The sequenced sample was PBMCs, obtained after 24 months of ibrutinib treatment. CDR3 sequence: CASSLGQLKAIYF. The CDR3 bases are TGTGCCAGCAGCTTAGGACAGCTCAAAGCCATATATTTT. The full variable domain, its missing parts supplied by reference TRBV13 and TRBJ1-3, is AAGVIQSPRHLIKEKRETATLKCYPIPRHDTVYWYQQGPGQDPQFLISFYEKMQSDKGSIPDRFSAQQFSDYHSELNMSSLELGDSALYFCASSLGQLKAIYFGEGSWLTVV.